Sequencing of this T cell receptor beta chain was carried out in a study of blood T cell repertoires in COVID-19. As for the study in general: Collection of acute and convalescent COVID-19 samples took place in the United States, Italy and Spain. T cells, B-cell-depleted T cells, or PBMCs supplied cDNA or gDNA.

There are 16 residues in the CDR3. J was trimmed by 8 bases and V by 5 bases; bases with no gene match: 9. The germline CDR1 and CDR2 sequences are SGHTA and FQGNSA. In the authors' workflow: Amplified reference gene primers provided the basis for estimating nucleated cell counts. TCRdb's table, derived via immunoSEQ multiplex PCR, lists solely in-frame clones and lacks some. That table is the source of V, J and clone size, and D and trimming were worked out from the DNA. Among 130,000 to 150,000 clones listed, over 75% were seen once. The chain is built from TRBV7-2 and TRBJ2-3; 14 nucleotides align to TRBD2. Sequencing input: peripheral blood. The clonotype originates from a woman aged 55-69 years with active COVID-19. CDR3 loop: CASSPGLAGDSATQYF. The CDR3 DNA follows: TGTGCCAGCAGCCCGGGACTAGCGGGAGACTCTGCTACGCAGTATTTT.